This passage covers 4 T cell receptor beta chains from one sample sequenced in a study of blood T cells in healthy people across ages. With a J-beta primer mix and a sample-barcoded 5' primer, a second PCR ran 7 to 11 cycles. In TCRdb, the 5' RACE reads were re-called with MiXCR into one record per CDR3 protein. The data contain 700,000 to 1,000,000 distinct CDR3 sequences, 40% to 50% of them singletons. Sequencing was carried out using blood. These receptors originate from a man in his sixties in good health.

This clonotype was picked up many times. The gene calls are TRBV7-9 and TRBJ2-6, with 7 nucleotides matching TRBD2. Germline CDR1 and CDR2: SEHNR and FQNEAQ (reference sequence). The CDR3 loop spans 16 amino acids. The trim removed 5 bases at V and 0 bases at J, leaving 4 bases unmatched. This chain's CDR3 is CASSGRGGSGANVLTF. DNA of the CDR3: TGTGCCAGCAGCGGGAGGGGTGGCTCTGGGGCCAACGTCCTGACTTTC.

This clonotype was seen a single time. This may come from a read error, since a much larger clone is one base off. This CDR3 fails to terminate in the conserved phenylalanine or tryptophan, so it likely reflects a read error. This chain connects TRBV5-5 to TRBJ2-6, with TRBD2 matching over 10 bases. The CDR3 runs to 19 residues. Per germline, CDR1 SGHKS and CDR2 YYEKEE (reference sequence). V shed 6 bases and J 3 bases; nucleotides not matched to a gene: 15. CDR3 in DNA: TGTGCCAGCACCCCTATTGTCGCTAGCGGGGGTGGTGGGGCCAACGTCCTGACTTCC. Translated: CASTPIVASGGGGANVLTS.

This clonotype was detected only a few times. The genes are TRBV28 and TRBJ1-2; D uncertain. Trimming removed 4 bases at V and 8 bases at J, with 11 bases between. Looked up from germline, CDR1 is MDHEN and CDR2 is SYDVKM. The CDR3 contains 12 residues. This CDR3 reads CASSYLPQGYTF. The CDR3 DNA is TGTGCCAGCAGTTATCTCCCGCAGGGCTACACCTTC.

Of note for this clonotype: A read error may explain this, as a much larger clone is one base away. This chain connects TRBV29-1 to TRBJ2-1, with 7 bases matching TRBD1. This CDR3 region has 17 residues. CDR1 and CDR2 (germline): SQVTM, ANQGSEA. The CDR3 sequence: CSVTQRPQGSSYNGQFF. For the CDR3, the DNA is TGCAGCGTTACCCAACGGCCACAGGGGAGCTCCTACAATGGGCAGTTCTTC.